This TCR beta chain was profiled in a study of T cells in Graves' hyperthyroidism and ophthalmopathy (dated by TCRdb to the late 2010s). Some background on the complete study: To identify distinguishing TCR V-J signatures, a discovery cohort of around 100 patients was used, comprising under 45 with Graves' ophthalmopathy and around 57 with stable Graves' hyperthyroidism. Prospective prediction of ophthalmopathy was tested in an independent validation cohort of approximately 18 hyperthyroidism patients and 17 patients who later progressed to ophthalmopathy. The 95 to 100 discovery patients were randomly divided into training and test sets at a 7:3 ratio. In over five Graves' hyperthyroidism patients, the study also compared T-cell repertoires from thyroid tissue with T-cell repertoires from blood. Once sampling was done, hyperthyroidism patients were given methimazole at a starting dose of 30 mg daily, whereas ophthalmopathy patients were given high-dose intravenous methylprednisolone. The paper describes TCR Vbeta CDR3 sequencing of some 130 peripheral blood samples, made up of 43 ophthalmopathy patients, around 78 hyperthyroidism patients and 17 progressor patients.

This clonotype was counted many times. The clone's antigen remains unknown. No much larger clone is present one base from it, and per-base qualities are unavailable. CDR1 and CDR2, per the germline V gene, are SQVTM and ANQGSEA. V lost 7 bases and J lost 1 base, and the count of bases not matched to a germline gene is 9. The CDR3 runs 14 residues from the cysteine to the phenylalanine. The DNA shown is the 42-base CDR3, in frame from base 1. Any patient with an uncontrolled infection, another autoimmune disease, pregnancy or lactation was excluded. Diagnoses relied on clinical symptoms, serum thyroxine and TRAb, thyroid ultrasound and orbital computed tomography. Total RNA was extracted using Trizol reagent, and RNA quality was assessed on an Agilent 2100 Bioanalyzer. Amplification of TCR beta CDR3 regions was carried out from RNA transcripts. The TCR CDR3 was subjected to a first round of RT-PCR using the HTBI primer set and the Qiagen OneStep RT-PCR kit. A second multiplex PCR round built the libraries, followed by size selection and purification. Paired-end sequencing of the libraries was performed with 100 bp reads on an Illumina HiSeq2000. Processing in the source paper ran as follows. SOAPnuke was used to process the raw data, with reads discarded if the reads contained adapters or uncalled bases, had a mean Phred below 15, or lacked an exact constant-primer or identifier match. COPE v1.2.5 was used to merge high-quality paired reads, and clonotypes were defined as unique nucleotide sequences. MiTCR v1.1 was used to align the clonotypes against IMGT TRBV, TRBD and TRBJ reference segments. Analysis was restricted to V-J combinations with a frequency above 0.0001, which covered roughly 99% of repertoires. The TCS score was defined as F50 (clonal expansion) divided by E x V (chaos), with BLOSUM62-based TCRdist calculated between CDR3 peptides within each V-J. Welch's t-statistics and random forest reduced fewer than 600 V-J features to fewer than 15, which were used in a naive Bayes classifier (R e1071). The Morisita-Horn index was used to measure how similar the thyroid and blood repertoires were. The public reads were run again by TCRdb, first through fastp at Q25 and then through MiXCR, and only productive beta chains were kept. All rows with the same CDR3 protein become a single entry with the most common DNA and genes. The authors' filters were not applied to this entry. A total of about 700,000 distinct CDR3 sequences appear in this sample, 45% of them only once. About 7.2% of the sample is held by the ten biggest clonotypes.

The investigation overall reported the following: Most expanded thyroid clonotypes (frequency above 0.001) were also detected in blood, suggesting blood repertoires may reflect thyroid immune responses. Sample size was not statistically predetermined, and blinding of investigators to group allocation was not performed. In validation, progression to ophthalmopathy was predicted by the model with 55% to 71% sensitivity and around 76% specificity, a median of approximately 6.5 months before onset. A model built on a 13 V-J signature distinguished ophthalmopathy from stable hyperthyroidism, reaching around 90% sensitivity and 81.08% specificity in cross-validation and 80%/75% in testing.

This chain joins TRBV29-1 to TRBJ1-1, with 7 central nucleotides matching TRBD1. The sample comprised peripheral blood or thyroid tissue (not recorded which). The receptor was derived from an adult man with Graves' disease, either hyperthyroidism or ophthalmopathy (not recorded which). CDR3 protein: CSAKRGTENTEAFF. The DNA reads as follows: TGCAGCGCAAAAAGGGGGACAGAGAACACTGAAGCTTTCTTT.